This is a list of T cell receptor beta chains from one sample in a study of response to subunit inactivated influenza vaccine. One entry per CDR3 protein results from TCRdb running MiXCR on the RT-PCR reads. Of approximately 480,000 distinct CDR3 sequences detected, roughly 11% appear once; the ten largest clones hold about 12%. The sample consisted of PBMCs from blood, taken roughly 47 days after vaccination. These receptors were collected from a man aged 50-59 years who received an inactivated influenza vaccine. The CDR3 runs from the conserved cysteine through the conserved F or W. D genes are given only for firm matches. Clone size is stated in some rows and not others, as once, few, many or a class when expanded.

cdr3_nt: TGTGCCAGCAGTTTAAATGGAAACACTGAAGCTTTCTTT; cdr3_aa: CASSLNGNTEAFF; clone_size: many; d_call: .; j_call: TRBJ1-1; v_call: TRBV12-3/TRBV12-4
cdr3_nt: TGTGCCAGCAGTTTAAGCGGGAGTAGGGCAGATACGCAGTATTTT; cdr3_aa: CASSLSGSRADTQYF; clone_size: .; d_call: TRBD2; j_call: TRBJ2-3; v_call: TRBV27
cdr3_nt: TGTGCCATCAGTGAGGGGCGGGACAGTGAAGCTTTCTTT; cdr3_aa: CAISEGRDSEAFF; clone_size: .; d_call: TRBD1; j_call: TRBJ1-1; v_call: TRBV10-3
cdr3_nt: TGCGCCAGCAACATAAACCCAGGGACAGATACGCAGTATTTT; cdr3_aa: CASNINPGTDTQYF; clone_size: .; d_call: .; j_call: TRBJ2-3; v_call: TRBV5-1
cdr3_nt: TGTGCCAGCAGTGGGCCGACAGGCGAAAAACTGTTTTTT; cdr3_aa: CASSGPTGEKLFF; clone_size: few; d_call: .; j_call: TRBJ1-4; v_call: TRBV2
cdr3_nt: TGTGCCAGCAGTTACACCGGGACACAAGAGACCCAGTACTTC; cdr3_aa: CASSYTGTQETQYF; clone_size: many; d_call: .; j_call: TRBJ2-5; v_call: TRBV6-5
cdr3_nt: TGCGCCAGCAGCCAAGATCGGACAGGAAATCAGCCCCAGCATTTT; cdr3_aa: CASSQDRTGNQPQHF; clone_size: .; d_call: TRBD1; j_call: TRBJ1-5; v_call: TRBV4-1
cdr3_nt: TGTGCCAGCAGCAAGGACAGGGGATTTCGCACAGATACGCAGTATTTT; cdr3_aa: CASSKDRGFRTDTQYF; clone_size: .; d_call: TRBD1; j_call: TRBJ2-3; v_call: TRBV6-2/TRBV6-3
cdr3_nt: TGTGCCAGCAGCTTAGCTGCTGAACTTCAGAACACTGAAGCTTTCTTT; cdr3_aa: CASSLAAELQNTEAFF; clone_size: few; d_call: .; j_call: TRBJ1-1; v_call: TRBV7-6
cdr3_nt: TGTGCCATCACCACCTCACTAGCGGAATACAATGAGCAGTTCTTC; cdr3_aa: CAITTSLAEYNEQFF; clone_size: many; d_call: TRBD2; j_call: TRBJ2-1; v_call: TRBV10-3
cdr3_nt: TGCGCCAGCAGTGACAGGGGGAGGGCTAGTAATTCACCCCTCCACTTT; cdr3_aa: CASSDRGRASNSPLHF; clone_size: few; d_call: TRBD1; j_call: TRBJ1-6; v_call: TRBV10-2
cdr3_nt: TGTGCCAGCAGCTTAGTTATCGTAATGAACACCGGGGAGCTGTTTTTT; cdr3_aa: CASSLVIVMNTGELFF; clone_size: .; d_call: .; j_call: TRBJ2-2; v_call: TRBV7-2
cdr3_nt: TGTGCCAGCAAAAATGCGGGTCTAGGCAATCAGCCCCAGCATTTT; cdr3_aa: CASKNAGLGNQPQHF; clone_size: few; d_call: .; j_call: TRBJ1-5; v_call: TRBV6-1
cdr3_nt: TGCAGTGCTAGAGAGTCAGGCCCCTATAGCAATCAGCCCCAGCATTTT; cdr3_aa: CSARESGPYSNQPQHF; clone_size: .; d_call: .; j_call: TRBJ1-5; v_call: TRBV20-1
cdr3_nt: TGTGCCAGCAGCTTAGATCTAAGCAGGGTGTACGAGCAGTACTTC; cdr3_aa: CASSLDLSRVYEQYF; clone_size: few; d_call: .; j_call: TRBJ2-7; v_call: TRBV11-2
cdr3_nt: TGCAGTGCTAGAGCGTTCACCTCCTATGGCTACACCTTC; cdr3_aa: CSARAFTSYGYTF; clone_size: .; d_call: .; j_call: TRBJ1-2; v_call: TRBV20-1
cdr3_nt: TGTGCCAGCACCATTACGCCGGACAGGGGTTACGAGCAGTACTTC; cdr3_aa: CASTITPDRGYEQYF; clone_size: .; d_call: TRBD1; j_call: TRBJ2-7; v_call: TRBV6-2/TRBV6-3
cdr3_nt: TGCAGCGTTCGCCGGACAGCCTTTGAAAAACTGTTTTTT; cdr3_aa: CSVRRTAFEKLFF; clone_size: many; d_call: .; j_call: TRBJ1-4; v_call: TRBV29-1
cdr3_nt: TGTGCCAGCAGTTGGCGACAGGCTAACACTGAAGCTTTCTTT; cdr3_aa: CASSWRQANTEAFF; clone_size: few; d_call: .; j_call: TRBJ1-1; v_call: TRBV12-3/TRBV12-4
cdr3_nt: TGTGCCAGCAGCCCGGGACCTTTCACAGATACGCAGTATTTT; cdr3_aa: CASSPGPFTDTQYF; clone_size: .; d_call: .; j_call: TRBJ2-3; v_call: TRBV9
cdr3_nt: TGTGCCAGCAGTAAACAGTGGGCAGGGACAGATACGCAGTATTTT; cdr3_aa: CASSKQWAGTDTQYF; clone_size: .; d_call: .; j_call: TRBJ2-3; v_call: TRBV6-2/TRBV6-3
cdr3_nt: TGTGCCAGCAGTTCCAGTATTGCAACTAATGAAAAACTGTTTTTT; cdr3_aa: CASSSSIATNEKLFF; clone_size: many; d_call: .; j_call: TRBJ1-4; v_call: TRBV6-5
cdr3_nt: TGTGCCAGCAGCCCCCGGGACAGGGGGCGGTTTAGCAATCAGCCCCAGCATTTT; cdr3_aa: CASSPRDRGRFSNQPQHF; clone_size: .; d_call: TRBD1; j_call: TRBJ1-5; v_call: TRBV28
cdr3_nt: TGCAGCGCCCGGGACAGGGGATCTTCGAGGTCCTACAATGAGCAGTTCTTC; cdr3_aa: CSARDRGSSRSYNEQFF; clone_size: .; d_call: TRBD1; j_call: TRBJ2-1; v_call: TRBV29-1
cdr3_nt: TGCAGTGCTACGGTTCGGGGCACAGATACGCAGTATTTT; cdr3_aa: CSATVRGTDTQYF; clone_size: .; d_call: .; j_call: TRBJ2-3; v_call: TRBV20-1
cdr3_nt: TGTGCCAGCGGAGGGACAGTCCGTTCACCCCTCCACTTT; cdr3_aa: CASGGTVRSPLHF; clone_size: .; d_call: TRBD1; j_call: TRBJ1-6; v_call: TRBV7-2
cdr3_nt: TGTGCCAGCAGCCTTAGGACAAGGAATACTGAAGCTTTCTTT; cdr3_aa: CASSLRTRNTEAFF; clone_size: .; d_call: .; j_call: TRBJ1-1; v_call: TRBV6-1